The 5 T cell receptor beta chains below all came from one sample that was sequenced in a study of blood T cell repertoires in COVID-19. Assay: immunoSEQ multiplex PCR; the TCRdb copy retains only in-frame clones and omits some. This table holds 75,000 or so clones, around 90% found once. Sequenced: peripheral blood. The source is a man between 50 and 59 years old with acute or convalescent COVID-19.

This chain uses TRBV10-3 with TRBJ2-4, with TRBD1 identical over 7 bases. With V trimmed by 5 bases and J by 3 bases, 7 bases remained unmatched. Germline lookup yields CDR1 ENHRY and CDR2 SYGVKD. This CDR3 contains 15 residues. CDR3 residues: CAISSGTENKNIQYF. The CDR3 nucleotides read TGTGCCATCAGTTCCGGGACAGAAAACAAAAACATTCAGTACTTC.

This clone has just a few counts. This chain links TRBV6-5 with TRBJ2-5; a possible D gene is TRBD2 (6 bases). V lost 2 bases and J lost 7, with 17 bases in between. CDR3 length equals 15 residues. Germline assignment: CDR1 MNHEY and CDR2 SVGAGI. The CDR3 spells CASSYASGGARTQYF. In DNA, the CDR3 is TGTGCCAGCAGTTACGCTAGTGGCGGGGCCAGGACCCAGTACTTC.

This chain joins TRBV11-1 and TRBJ1-1; D gene uncertain. The CDR3 has 14 residues. The V gene's germline CDR1 is SGHAT and CDR2 FQDESV (reference sequence). With 5 bases removed from V and 3 bases from J, the gap between germline ends came to 13 bases. The CDR3 is CASSHTLADTEAFF. The CDR3, as DNA: TGTGCCAGCAGCCACACCCTGGCTGACACTGAAGCTTTCTTT.

The chain carries TRBV27 and TRBJ1-1; 8 nucleotides align to TRBD1. From germline, CDR1 is MNHEY and CDR2 SMNVEV (reference sequence). J lost 1 base, V lost 5 bases, and 9 bases had no gene match. The CDR3 spans 16 residues. The DNA of the CDR3 is TGTGCCAGCAGTCGCGGACAGGGCGCAGGGAACACTGAAGCTTTCTTT. Its protein product is CASSRGQGAGNTEAFF.

The chain carries TRBV6-5 and TRBJ1-4; 10 nucleotides align to TRBD1. V was clipped by 3 bases and J by 6 bases; unmatched bases: 1. The CDR3 sequence is 14 residues long. Germline loops: CDR1 MNHEY, CDR2 SVGAGI. The CDR3 bases are TGTGCCAGCAGTTATGGGACAGGGGATGAAAAACTGTTTTTT. Translation gives CASSYGTGDEKLFF.